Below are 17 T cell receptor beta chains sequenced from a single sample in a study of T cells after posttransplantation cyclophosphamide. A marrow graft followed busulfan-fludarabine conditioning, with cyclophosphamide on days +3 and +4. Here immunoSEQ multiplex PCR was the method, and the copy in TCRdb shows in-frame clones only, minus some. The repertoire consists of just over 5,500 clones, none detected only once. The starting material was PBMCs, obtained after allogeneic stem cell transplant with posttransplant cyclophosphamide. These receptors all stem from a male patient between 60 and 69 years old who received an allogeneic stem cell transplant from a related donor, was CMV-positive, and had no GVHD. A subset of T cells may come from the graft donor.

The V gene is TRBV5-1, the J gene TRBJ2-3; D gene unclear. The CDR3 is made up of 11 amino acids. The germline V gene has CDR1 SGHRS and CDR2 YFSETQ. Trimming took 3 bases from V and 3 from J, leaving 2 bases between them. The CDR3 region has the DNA TGCGCCAGCAGCTCAACAGATACGCAGTATTTT. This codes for CASSSTDTQYF.

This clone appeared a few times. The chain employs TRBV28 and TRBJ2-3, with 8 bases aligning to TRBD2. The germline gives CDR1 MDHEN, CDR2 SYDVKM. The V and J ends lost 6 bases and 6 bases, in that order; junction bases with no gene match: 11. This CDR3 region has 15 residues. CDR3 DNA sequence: TGTGCCAGCAGGGTTAGCGGGGCCCTAAGGGATACGCAGTATTTT. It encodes CASRVSGALRDTQYF.

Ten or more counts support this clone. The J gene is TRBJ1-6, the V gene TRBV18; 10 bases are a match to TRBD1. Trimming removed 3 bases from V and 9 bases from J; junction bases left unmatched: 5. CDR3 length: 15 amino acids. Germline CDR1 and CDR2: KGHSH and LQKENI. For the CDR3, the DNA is TGTGCCAGCTCACCGACAGGGGGCGTGAGTTCACCCCTCCACTTT. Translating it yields CASSPTGGVSSPLHF.

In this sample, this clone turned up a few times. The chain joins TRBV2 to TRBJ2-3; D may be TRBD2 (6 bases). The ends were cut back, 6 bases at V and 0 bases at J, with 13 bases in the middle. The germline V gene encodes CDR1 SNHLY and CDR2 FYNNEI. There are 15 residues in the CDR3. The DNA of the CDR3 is TGTGCCAGCAGGGGTAGCGGCGCCAGCACAGATACGCAGTATTTT. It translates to CASRGSGASTDTQYF.

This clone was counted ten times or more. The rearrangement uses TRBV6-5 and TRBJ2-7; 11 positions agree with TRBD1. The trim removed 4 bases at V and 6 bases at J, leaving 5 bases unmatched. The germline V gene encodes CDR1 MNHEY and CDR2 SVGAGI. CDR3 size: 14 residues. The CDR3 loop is CASSFTGTGGEQYF. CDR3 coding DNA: TGTGCCAGCAGTTTCACGGGGACAGGGGGCGAGCAGTACTTC.

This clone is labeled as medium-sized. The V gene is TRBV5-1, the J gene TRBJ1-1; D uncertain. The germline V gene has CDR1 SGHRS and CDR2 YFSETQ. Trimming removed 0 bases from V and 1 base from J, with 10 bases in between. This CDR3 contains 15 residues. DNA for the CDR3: TGCGCCAGCAGCTTGGATGGCACCTCGAACACTGAAGCTTTCTTT. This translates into CASSLDGTSNTEAFF.

The CDR3 DNA reads TGTGCCAGCAGTACGTACCAAACTCCGGGACAGGGGCCCCTCTTGACTAATGAAAAACTGTTTTTT. It yields the protein CASSTYQTPGQGPLLTNEKLFF. The chain links TRBV2 to TRBJ1-4, with TRBD1 identical over 10 bases. J gave up 2 bases and V 5 bases, and 23 bases lay outside the gene matches. The V gene's germline CDR1 is SNHLY and CDR2 FYNNEI. The CDR3 sequence is 22 residues long.

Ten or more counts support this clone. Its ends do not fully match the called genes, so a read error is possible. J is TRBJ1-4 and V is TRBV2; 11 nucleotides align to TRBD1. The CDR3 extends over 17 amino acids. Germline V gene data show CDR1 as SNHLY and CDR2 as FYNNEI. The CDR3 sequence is CASREGQGAGTNEKLFF. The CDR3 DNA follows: TGTGCCAGCAGAGAAGGACAGGGGGCTGGAACTAATGAAAAACTGTTTTTT.

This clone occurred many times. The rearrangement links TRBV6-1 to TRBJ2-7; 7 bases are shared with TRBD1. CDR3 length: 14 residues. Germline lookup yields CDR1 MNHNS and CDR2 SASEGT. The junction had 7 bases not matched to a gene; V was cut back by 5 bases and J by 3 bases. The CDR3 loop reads CASSRDRILYEQYF. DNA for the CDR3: TGTGCCAGCAGTAGGGACAGAATTCTCTACGAGCAGTACTTC.

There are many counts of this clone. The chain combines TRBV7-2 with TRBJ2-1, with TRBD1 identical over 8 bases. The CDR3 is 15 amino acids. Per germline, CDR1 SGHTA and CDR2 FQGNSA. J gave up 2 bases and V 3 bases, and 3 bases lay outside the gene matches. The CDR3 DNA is TGTGCCAGCAGCTTCCTGACAGGGGCCTACAATGAGCAGTTCTTC. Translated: CASSFLTGAYNEQFF.

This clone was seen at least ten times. CDR3: CASSLARSNTGELFF. The CDR3 DNA reads as TGCGCCAGCAGCTTAGCCAGGTCGAACACCGGGGAGCTGTTTTTT. This chain links TRBV5-1 with TRBJ2-2; D is unclear. V lost 2 bases, J lost 0 bases, and 8 bases lay in between. Per germline, CDR1 SGHRS and CDR2 YFSETQ. The CDR3 covers 15 residues.

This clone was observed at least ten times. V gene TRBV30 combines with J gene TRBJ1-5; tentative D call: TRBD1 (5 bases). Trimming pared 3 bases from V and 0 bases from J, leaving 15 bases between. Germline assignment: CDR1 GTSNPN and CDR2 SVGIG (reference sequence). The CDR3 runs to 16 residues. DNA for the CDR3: TGTGCCTGGAGGGACGAAGGGGCCCTTAGCAATCAGCCCCAGCATTTT. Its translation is CAWRDEGALSNQPQHF.

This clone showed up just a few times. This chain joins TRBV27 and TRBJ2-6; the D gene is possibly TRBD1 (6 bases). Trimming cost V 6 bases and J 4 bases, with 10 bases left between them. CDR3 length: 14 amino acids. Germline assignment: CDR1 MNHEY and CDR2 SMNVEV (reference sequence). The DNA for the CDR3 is TGTGCCAGCAGAGACAGGTTGGGGGCCAACGTCCTGACTTTC. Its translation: CASRDRLGANVLTF.

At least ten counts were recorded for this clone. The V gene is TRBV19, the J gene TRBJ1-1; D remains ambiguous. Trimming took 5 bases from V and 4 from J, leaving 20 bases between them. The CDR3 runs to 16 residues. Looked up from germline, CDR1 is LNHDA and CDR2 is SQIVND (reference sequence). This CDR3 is CASSVRQTPSGTEAFF. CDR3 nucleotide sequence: TGTGCCAGTAGTGTCCGACAAACCCCCAGTGGCACTGAAGCTTTCTTT.

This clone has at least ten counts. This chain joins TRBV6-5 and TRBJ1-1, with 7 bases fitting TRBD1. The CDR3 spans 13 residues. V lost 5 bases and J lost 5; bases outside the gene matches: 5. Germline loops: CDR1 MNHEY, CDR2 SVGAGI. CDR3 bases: TGTGCCAGCAGTGCCAGGGGGATGACTGAAGCTTTCTTT. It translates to CASSARGMTEAFF.

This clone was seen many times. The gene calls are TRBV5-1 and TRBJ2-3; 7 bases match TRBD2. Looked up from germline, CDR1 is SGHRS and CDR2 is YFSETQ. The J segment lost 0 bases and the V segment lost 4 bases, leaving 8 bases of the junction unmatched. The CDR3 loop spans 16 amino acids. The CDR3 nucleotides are TGCGCCAGCAGCCCGGTTGGCGGGGGTAGCACAGATACGCAGTATTTT. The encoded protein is CASSPVGGGSTDTQYF.

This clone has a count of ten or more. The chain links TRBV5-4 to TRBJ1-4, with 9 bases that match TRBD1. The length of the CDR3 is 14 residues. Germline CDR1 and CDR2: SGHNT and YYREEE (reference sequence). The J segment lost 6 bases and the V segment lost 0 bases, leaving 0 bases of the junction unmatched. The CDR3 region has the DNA TGTGCCAGCAGCTTGGACAGGGGGCATGAAAAACTGTTTTTT. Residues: CASSLDRGHEKLFF.